The rows below give T cell receptor beta chains drawn from one sample of a study of blood T cells in healthy people across ages. MiXCR, run by TCRdb on the 5' RACE reads, gives a single entry per CDR3 protein. There are some 1.7 million distinct CDR3 sequences in the sample; 25% to 30% occur only once, and 7.7% lies in the top ten. Input material: blood. All receptors derive from a woman aged 25 to 39 in good health. The CDR3 runs from the conserved cysteine through the conserved F or W. The D gene is left open where the match is weak. The size field is filled for only some rows; it gives once, few, many or a size class.

clone size: NA; J gene: TRBJ2-1; CDR3 length: 12; V gene: TRBV15; D gene: NA; CDR3 DNA: TGTGCCACCAGCAGAGCGGGACACCAGCATTTCTTC; CDR3 protein: CATSRAGHQHFF
clone size: NA; J gene: TRBJ2-1; CDR3 length: 15; V gene: TRBV9; D gene: NA; CDR3 DNA: TGTGCCAGCAGCGTAGGGGTAGATGAGGGCCGTGAGCAGTTCTTC; CDR3 protein: CASSVGVDEGREQFF
clone size: many; J gene: TRBJ1-1; CDR3 length: 13; V gene: TRBV5-1; D gene: NA; CDR3 DNA: TGTGCCAGCAGTTTAAACAGGAACACTGAAGCTTTCTTT; CDR3 protein: CASSLNRNTEAFF
clone size: few; J gene: TRBJ2-5; CDR3 length: 15; V gene: TRBV12-3/TRBV12-4; D gene: NA; CDR3 DNA: TGTGCCAGCAGTTTAGCTTTACGGGTAGAAGAGACCCAGTACTTC; CDR3 protein: CASSLALRVEETQYF
clone size: many; J gene: TRBJ2-1; CDR3 length: 13; V gene: TRBV20-1; D gene: NA; CDR3 DNA: TGCAGTGCTAGAGACCCATTAGTATCCGAGCAGTTCTTC; CDR3 protein: CSARDPLVSEQFF
clone size: NA; J gene: TRBJ2-7; CDR3 length: 13; V gene: TRBV9; D gene: TRBD1; CDR3 DNA: TGTGCCAGCTGGGGACAGGGGTTCCACGAGCAGTACTTC; CDR3 protein: CASWGQGFHEQYF
clone size: many; J gene: TRBJ2-5; CDR3 length: 11; V gene: TRBV29-1; D gene: NA; CDR3 DNA: TGCAGAGCGGGTGGCGGAGAGACCCAGTACTTC; CDR3 protein: CRAGGGETQYF
clone size: NA; J gene: TRBJ1-1; CDR3 length: 14; V gene: TRBV9; D gene: NA; CDR3 DNA: TGTGCCAGCAGCGTAACCGACAGGTTGGGACAAGCTTTCTTT; CDR3 protein: CASSVTDRLGQAFF
clone size: NA; J gene: TRBJ1-1; CDR3 length: 13; V gene: TRBV29-1; D gene: NA; CDR3 DNA: TGCAGCGTTGAAGATCTAGTGAACACTGAAGCTTTCTTT; CDR3 protein: CSVEDLVNTEAFF
clone size: NA; J gene: TRBJ1-2; CDR3 length: 12; V gene: TRBV29-1; D gene: NA; CDR3 DNA: TGCAGCGTTATTCACCCGGGGGATGGCTACACCTTC; CDR3 protein: CSVIHPGDGYTF
clone size: few; J gene: TRBJ2-5; CDR3 length: 13; V gene: TRBV3-1; D gene: NA; CDR3 DNA: TGTGCCAGCAGCCAAGCCGGGGATGAGACCCAGTACTTC; CDR3 protein: CASSQAGDETQYF
clone size: few; J gene: TRBJ2-3; CDR3 length: 13; V gene: TRBV12-5; D gene: NA; CDR3 DNA: TGTGCTAGTGGTCCCCTAGTAGGAGATACGCAGTATTTT; CDR3 protein: CASGPLVGDTQYF
clone size: once; J gene: TRBJ1-2; CDR3 length: 15; V gene: TRBV21-1; D gene: NA; CDR3 DNA: TGTGCCAGCAGCCCTCCCCCCGGCAGGGTCTATGGCTACACCTTC; CDR3 protein: CASSPPPGRVYGYTF
clone size: NA; J gene: TRBJ2-1; CDR3 length: 15; V gene: TRBV3-1; D gene: TRBD2; CDR3 DNA: TGTGCCAGCAGCCAACAAGCGGGGGGGGTCGATGAGCAGTTCTTC; CDR3 protein: CASSQQAGGVDEQFF
clone size: few; J gene: TRBJ1-5; CDR3 length: 15; V gene: TRBV2; D gene: TRBD1; CDR3 DNA: TGTGCCAGCACGGGGGGGAAACAGGGGAATCAGCCCCAGCATTTT; CDR3 protein: CASTGGKQGNQPQHF
clone size: few; J gene: TRBJ2-3; CDR3 length: 15; V gene: TRBV20-1; D gene: TRBD2; CDR3 DNA: TGCAGTGCTCCAGCACTAGCGGGGCGCACAGATACGCAGTATTTT; CDR3 protein: CSAPALAGRTDTQYF
clone size: NA; J gene: TRBJ2-7; CDR3 length: 16; V gene: TRBV12-3/TRBV12-4; D gene: NA; CDR3 DNA: TGTGCCAGCAGCCCAAGGAGTCCGGGTGACTCCTACGAGCAGTACTTC; CDR3 protein: CASSPRSPGDSYEQYF
clone size: NA; J gene: TRBJ1-4; CDR3 length: 17; V gene: TRBV5-1; D gene: TRBD1; CDR3 DNA: TGCGCCAGCAGTCGATGGGCAGGGGGAGCAACTAATGAAAAACTGTTTTTT; CDR3 protein: CASSRWAGGATNEKLFF